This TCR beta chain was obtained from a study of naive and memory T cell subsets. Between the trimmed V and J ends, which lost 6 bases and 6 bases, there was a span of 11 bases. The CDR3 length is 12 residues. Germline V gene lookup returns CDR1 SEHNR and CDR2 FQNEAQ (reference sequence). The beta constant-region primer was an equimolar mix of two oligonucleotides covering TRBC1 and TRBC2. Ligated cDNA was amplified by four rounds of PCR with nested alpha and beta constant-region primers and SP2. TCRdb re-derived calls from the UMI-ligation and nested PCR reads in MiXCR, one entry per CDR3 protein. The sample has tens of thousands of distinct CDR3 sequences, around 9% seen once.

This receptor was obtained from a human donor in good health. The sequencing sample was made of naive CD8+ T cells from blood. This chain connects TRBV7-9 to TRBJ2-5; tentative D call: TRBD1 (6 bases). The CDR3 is CASRLDRQTQYF. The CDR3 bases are TGTGCCAGCAGACTGGACAGACAGACCCAGTACTTC.